This TCR beta chain was profiled in a study of blood T cell repertoires in COVID-19. The CDR3 is made up of 15 amino acids. J lost 5 bases, V lost 2 bases, and 4 bases had no gene match. The germline V gene has CDR1 MNHEY and CDR2 SVGEGT. How the authors handled the data: Estimation of nucleated cell counts relied on the amplification of reference gene primers. The table came from immunoSEQ multiplex PCR; TCRdb's copy has only in-frame clones and leaves some out. V, J and clone size derive from that table, while D and trimming were established from the DNA sequence. Among 140,000 to 150,000 clones listed, 84% were seen once. Cohorts were determined from participant-reported clinical history. A PCR-confirmed or clinician-diagnosed COVID-19 case had contacted exposed participants within 2 weeks of entry.

Sequenced input: PBMCs or T cells enriched from blood (not recorded which). The chain joins TRBV6-2 or TRBV6-3 to TRBJ2-2; 8 nucleotides line up with TRBD1. The sequence came from a woman in her forties or fifties who had been exposed to COVID-19. CDR3 DNA: TGTGCCAGCAGTTACCTTCGACAGGGGACCGGGGAGCTGTTTTTT. It specifies CASSYLRQGTGELFF.